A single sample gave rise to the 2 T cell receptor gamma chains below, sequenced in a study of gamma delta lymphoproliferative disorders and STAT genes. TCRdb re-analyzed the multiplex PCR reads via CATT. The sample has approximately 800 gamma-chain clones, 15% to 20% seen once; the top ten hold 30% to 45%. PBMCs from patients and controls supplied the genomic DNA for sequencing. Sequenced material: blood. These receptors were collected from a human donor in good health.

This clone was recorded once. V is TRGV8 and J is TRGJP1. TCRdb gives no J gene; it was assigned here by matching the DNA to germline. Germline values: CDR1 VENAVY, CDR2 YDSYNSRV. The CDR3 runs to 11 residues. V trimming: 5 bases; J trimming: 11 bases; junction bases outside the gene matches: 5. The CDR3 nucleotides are TGTGCCACCTGGGGGGCGTGGTTCAAGATATTT. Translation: CATWGAWFKIF.

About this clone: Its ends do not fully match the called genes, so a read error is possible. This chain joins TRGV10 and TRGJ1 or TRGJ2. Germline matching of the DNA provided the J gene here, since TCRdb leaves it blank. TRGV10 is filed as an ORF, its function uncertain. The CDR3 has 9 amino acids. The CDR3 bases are TGCAGCGTAGGCTATAAGAAACTCTTT. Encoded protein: CSVGYKKLF.